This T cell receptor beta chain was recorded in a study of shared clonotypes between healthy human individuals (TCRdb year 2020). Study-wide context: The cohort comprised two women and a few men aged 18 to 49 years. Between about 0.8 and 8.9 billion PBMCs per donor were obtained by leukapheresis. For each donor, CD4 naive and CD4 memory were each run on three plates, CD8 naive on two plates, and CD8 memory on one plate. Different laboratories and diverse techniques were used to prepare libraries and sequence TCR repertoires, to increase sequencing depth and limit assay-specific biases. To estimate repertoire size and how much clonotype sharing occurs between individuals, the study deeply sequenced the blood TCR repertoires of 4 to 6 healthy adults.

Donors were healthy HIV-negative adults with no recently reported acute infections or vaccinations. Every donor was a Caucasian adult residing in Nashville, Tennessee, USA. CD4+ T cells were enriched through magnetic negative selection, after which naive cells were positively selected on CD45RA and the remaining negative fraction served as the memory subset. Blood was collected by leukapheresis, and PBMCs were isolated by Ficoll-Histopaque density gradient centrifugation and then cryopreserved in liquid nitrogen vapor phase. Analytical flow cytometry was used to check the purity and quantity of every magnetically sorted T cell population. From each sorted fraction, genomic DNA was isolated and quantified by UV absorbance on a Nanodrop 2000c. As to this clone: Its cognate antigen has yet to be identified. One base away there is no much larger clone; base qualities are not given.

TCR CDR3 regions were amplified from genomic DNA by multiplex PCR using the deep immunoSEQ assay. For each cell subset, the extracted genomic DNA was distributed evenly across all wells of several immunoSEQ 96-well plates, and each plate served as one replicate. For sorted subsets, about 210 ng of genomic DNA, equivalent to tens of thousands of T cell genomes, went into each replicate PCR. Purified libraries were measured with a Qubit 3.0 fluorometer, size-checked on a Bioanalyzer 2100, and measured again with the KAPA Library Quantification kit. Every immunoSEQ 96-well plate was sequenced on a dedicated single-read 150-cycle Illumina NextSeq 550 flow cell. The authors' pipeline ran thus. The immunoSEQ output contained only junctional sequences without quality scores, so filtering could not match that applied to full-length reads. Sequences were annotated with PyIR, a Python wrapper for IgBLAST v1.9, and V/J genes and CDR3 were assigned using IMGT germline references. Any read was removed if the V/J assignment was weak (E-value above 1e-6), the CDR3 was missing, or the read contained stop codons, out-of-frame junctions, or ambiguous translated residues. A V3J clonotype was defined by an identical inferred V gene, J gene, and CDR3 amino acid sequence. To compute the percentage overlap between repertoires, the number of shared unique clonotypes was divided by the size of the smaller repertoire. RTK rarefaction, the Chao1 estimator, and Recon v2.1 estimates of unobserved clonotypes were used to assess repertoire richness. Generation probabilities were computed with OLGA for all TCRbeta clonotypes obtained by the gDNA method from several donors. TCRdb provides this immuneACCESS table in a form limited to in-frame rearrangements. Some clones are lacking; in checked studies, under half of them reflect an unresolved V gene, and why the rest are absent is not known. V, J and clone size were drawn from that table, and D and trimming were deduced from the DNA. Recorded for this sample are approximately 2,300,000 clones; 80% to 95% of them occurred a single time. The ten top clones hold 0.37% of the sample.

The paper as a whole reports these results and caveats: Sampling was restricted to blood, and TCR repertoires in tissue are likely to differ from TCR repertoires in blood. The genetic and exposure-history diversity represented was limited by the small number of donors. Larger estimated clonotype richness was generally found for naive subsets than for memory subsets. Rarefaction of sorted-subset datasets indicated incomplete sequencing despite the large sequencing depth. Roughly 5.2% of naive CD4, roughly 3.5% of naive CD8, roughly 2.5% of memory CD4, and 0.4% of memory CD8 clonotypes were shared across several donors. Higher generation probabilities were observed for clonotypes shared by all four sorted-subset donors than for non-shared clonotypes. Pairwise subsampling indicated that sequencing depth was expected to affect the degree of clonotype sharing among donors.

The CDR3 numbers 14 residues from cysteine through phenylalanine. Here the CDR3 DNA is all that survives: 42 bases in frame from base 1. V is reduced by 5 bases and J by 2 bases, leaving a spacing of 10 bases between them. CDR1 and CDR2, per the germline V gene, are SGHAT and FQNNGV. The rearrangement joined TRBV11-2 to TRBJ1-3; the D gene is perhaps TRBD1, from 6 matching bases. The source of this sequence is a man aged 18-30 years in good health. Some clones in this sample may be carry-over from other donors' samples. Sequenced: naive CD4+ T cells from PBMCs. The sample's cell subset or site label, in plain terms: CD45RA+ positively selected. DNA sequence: TGTGCCAGCAGCCGGACAGCCCCTGGAAACACCATATATTTT. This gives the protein CASSRTAPGNTIYF.